Each of the 11 T cell receptor beta chains below was sequenced from the same sample in a study of regulatory dendritic cells for organ transplantation. Only in-frame clones appear in the TCRdb table, and some are missing; sequencing was by immunoSEQ multiplex PCR. Of 20,000 to 25,000 clones in the sample, just under 75% were seen once. The sample taken for sequencing was memory CD4+ T cells from blood. The subset here: CD45RO+ memory T cells. These receptors came from a human donor in good health.

The chain carries TRBV4-1 and TRBJ2-1; TRBD1 is a possible D gene (6 bases). There are 17 residues in the CDR3. Germline CDR1 and CDR2: MGHRA and YSYEKL. Trimming cost V 5 bases and J 2 bases, with 19 bases left between them. As DNA, the CDR3 is TGCGCCAGCAGCGTCAGCGCACAGGGAGACGCCTACAATGAGCAGTTCTTC. It yields the protein CASSVSAQGDAYNEQFF.

The chain recombines TRBV7-8 with TRBJ1-3; D call uncertain. CDR3 length: 14 amino acids. V lost 5 bases to trimming and J lost 0 bases, with 8 bases between them. In germline, CDR1 is SGHVS, CDR2 FQNEAQ. CDR3 DNA: TGTGCCAGCAGCCCCTATTCCTCTGGAAACACCATATATTTT. Amino acid sequence: CASSPYSSGNTIYF.

V is TRBV7-2 and J is TRBJ2-1; maybe TRBD2 (6 bases). V lost 5 bases to trimming and J lost 10 bases, with 12 bases between them. This CDR3 has 12 residues. Germline-derived CDR1 and CDR2 are SGHTA and FQGNSA. The DNA of the CDR3 is TGTGCCAGCAGCCCTCGGGGGAGGGAGCAGTTCTTC. The encoded protein is CASSPRGREQFF.

This chain joins TRBV5-1 and TRBJ2-7; D is perhaps TRBD1 (5 bases). Looked up from germline, CDR1 is SGHRS and CDR2 is YFSETQ. With 8 bases removed from V and 5 bases from J, the gap between germline ends came to 20 bases. The CDR3 is 14 amino acids. The CDR3: CASSLGQGWDEQYF. The DNA of the CDR3 is TGCGCCAGTTCACTGGGTCAGGGCTGGGACGAGCAGTACTTC.

The chain uses TRBV2 and TRBJ1-1; 9 bases align to TRBD1. The V and J ends lost 5 bases and 6 bases, in that order; junction bases with no gene match: 7. Germline CDR1 is SNHLY and CDR2 is FYNNEI. This CDR3 has 14 amino acids. The CDR3: CASSRDRVLAEAFF. Written as DNA, the CDR3 is TGTGCCAGCAGTCGGGACAGGGTACTCGCTGAAGCTTTCTTT.

The V gene is TRBV19, the J gene TRBJ2-1, with 7 bases lining up with TRBD2. CDR3 size: 13 residues. V shed 9 bases, J shed 10 bases, and the junction held 12 bases outside the gene matches. Germline V gives CDR1 LNHDA, CDR2 SQIVND (reference sequence). The CDR3 sequence: CASRKIPSGEQFF. The DNA of the CDR3 is TGTGCCAGCCGAAAGATCCCTAGCGGCGAGCAGTTCTTC.

This clone has a handful of counts. The chain employs TRBV5-4 and TRBJ2-2, with 10 positions matching TRBD2. Germline CDR1 reads SGHNT; CDR2 reads YYREEE (reference sequence). This CDR3 spans 16 amino acids. The V and J ends lost 3 bases and 7 bases, in that order; junction bases with no gene match: 9. CDR3 DNA sequence: TGTGCCAGCAGCTCCCAGCGGGGGGGCCTGGGCGGGGAGCTGTTTTTT. As protein: CASSSQRGGLGGELFF.

V and J are TRBV4-3 and TRBJ1-6; 7 bases match TRBD1. CDR1 and CDR2 from the germline V gene are LGHNA and YSLEER. The CDR3 is 15 residues long. Trimming removed 1 base from V and 8 bases from J; junction bases left unmatched: 5. The CDR3, as DNA: TGCGCCAGCAGCCAAGGAATACAGGGGCATTCACCCCTCCACTTT. Protein: CASSQGIQGHSPLHF.

The chain uses TRBV5-6 and TRBJ2-5; tentatively, D is TRBD1 (6 bases). The germline gives CDR1 SGHDT, CDR2 YYEEEE. V lost 4 bases and J 7 bases, leaving 17 bases between the germline ends. The CDR3 spans 14 residues. The CDR3 loop is CASSVTLQGSTQYF. The CDR3 nucleotides read TGTGCCAGCAGCGTAACGCTACAGGGCTCGACCCAGTACTTC.

CDR3 in amino acids: CASSPWTGVDTQYF. In nucleotides, the CDR3 is TGTGCCAGTAGTCCTTGGACAGGGGTAGATACGCAGTATTTT. The chain recombines TRBV19 with TRBJ2-3; 9 bases agree with TRBD1. The germline gives CDR1 LNHDA, CDR2 SQIVND (reference sequence). The CDR3 totals 14 residues. Trimming took 5 bases from V and 5 from J; bases not matched to a gene: 5.

This chain uses TRBV19 with TRBJ2-3; the D gene is possibly TRBD2 (5 bases). This CDR3 contains 13 residues. Trimming pared 3 bases from V and 3 bases from J, leaving 7 bases between. CDR1 is LNHDA, CDR2 SQIVND, per germline (reference sequence). The CDR3 bases are TGTGCCAGTAGTATCCGAGGGACAGATACGCAGTATTTT. Its translation is CASSIRGTDTQYF.